This TCR beta chain is from a study of blood T cell repertoires in COVID-19 (TCRdb year 2020). Turning to the overall study: Samples covering the acute and convalescent phases of COVID-19 were provided by collaborators in the United States, Italy and Spain. Nearly every sample came with metadata listing a de-identified subject ID, COVID-19 status, age in years and sex. The repertoires were released in a freely available public database intended as a resource for research on the immune response to SARS-CoV-2. Samples were obtained from the ongoing ImmuneRACE study (first 160 participants) and from 1,254 subjects provided by 6 global collaborators. The material from the prospective study consisted of cDNA or gDNA derived from T cells, B-cell-depleted T cells, or PBMCs. HLA class I and class II types, where available, came from metadata supplied by the sample provider rather than from assay-based typing. Subjects who had been exposed to COVID-19, were actively infected with it, or had recovered from it provided the deeply sampled blood TCRbeta repertoires that made up the dataset. What the study reported, not specific to this receptor: The quantity of clinical and demographic metadata differed by source and by participant and was supplied without curation.

Each collaborating institution followed its own protocols to collect whole blood in K2EDTA tubes. Collaborator samples were shipped for TCRbeta analysis as frozen whole blood, isolated PBMCs, or DNA extracted from either sample type. The immunoSEQ Assay, a bias-controlled multiplex PCR, was used to amplify TCRbeta CDR3 regions from genomic DNA. Concerning the study's data processing: Nucleated cell counts per sample were estimated from amplification of reference gene primers within the assay. Sequence reads were collapsed and filtered to measure the absolute abundance of every unique TCRbeta CDR3 rearrangement. Productive Simpson clonality was computed per sample as the square root of Simpson's diversity index over productive rearrangements. The source is immuneACCESS, and TCRdb retained only in-frame sequences with V and J called. Part of the clones is not carried over; for the studies checked, unresolved V genes explain less than half of this, and the remainder is unexplained. The V and J calls and the clone size are those of that table, but D and trimming were determined from the DNA. Counted in this sample were 65,000 to 80,000 clones; around four fifths of them appeared once. Roughly 10% of the sample lies in the top ten.

In the case of this clone: No cognate antigen has been identified for it. No base quality information exists; no much larger clone differs at one position.

Spanning cysteine to phenylalanine, the CDR3 consists of 11 amino acids. Only the CDR3 region is kept as DNA, spanning 33 bases read in frame from base 1. V is pared back by 6 bases and J by 6 bases, with 5 bases lying between the germline termini. The clonotype was recovered from a human donor in a cohort sampled during active COVID-19. Material: peripheral blood. This receptor chain uses TRBV12-3 or TRBV12-4 and TRBJ2-2; the D gene cannot be resolved reliably. The CDR3 protein is CASRGAGELFF. DNA sequence: TGTGCCAGCAGAGGAGCCGGGGAGCTGTTTTTT.